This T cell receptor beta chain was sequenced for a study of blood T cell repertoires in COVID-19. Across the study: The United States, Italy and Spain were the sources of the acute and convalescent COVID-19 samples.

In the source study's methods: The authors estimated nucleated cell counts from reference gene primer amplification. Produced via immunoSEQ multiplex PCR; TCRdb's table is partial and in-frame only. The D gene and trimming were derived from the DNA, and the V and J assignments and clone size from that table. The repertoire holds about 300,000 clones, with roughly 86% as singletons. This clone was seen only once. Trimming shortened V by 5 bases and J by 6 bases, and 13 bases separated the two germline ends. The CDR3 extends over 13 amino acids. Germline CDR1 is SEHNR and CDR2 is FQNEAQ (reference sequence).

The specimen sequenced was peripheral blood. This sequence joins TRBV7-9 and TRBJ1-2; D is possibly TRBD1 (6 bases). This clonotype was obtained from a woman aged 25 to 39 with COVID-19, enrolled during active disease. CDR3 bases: TGTGCCAGCAGCGTCGACAGGCTCGATGGCTACACCTTC. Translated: CASSVDRLDGYTF.